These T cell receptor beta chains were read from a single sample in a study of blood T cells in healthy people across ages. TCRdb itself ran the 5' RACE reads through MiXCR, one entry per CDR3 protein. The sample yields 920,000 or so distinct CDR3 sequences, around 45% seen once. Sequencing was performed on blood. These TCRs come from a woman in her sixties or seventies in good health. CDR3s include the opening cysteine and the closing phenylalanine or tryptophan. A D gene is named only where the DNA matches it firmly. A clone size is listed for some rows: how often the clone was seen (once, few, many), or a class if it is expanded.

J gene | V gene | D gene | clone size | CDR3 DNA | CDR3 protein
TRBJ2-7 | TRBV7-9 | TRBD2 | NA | TGTGCCAGCAGCTCACTAGCGGGAGAGCACGCCTACGAGCAGTACTTC | CASSSLAGEHAYEQYF
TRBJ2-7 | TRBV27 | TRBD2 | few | TGTGCCAGCAGTTTACAGCGGGAGGGTTACGAGCAGTACTTC | CASSLQREGYEQYF
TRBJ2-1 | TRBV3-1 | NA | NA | TGTGCCAGCAGCCAACGGGACCCCGGGGGTGAGCAGTTCTTC | CASSQRDPGGEQFF
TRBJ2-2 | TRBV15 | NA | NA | TGTGCCACCAGCAGACGTGGGGGCACCGGGGAGCTGTTTTTT | CATSRRGGTGELFF
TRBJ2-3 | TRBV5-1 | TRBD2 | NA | TGCGCCAGCAGCTTGGCCGCACTAGCGGGCACAGATACGCAGTATTTT | CASSLAALAGTDTQYF
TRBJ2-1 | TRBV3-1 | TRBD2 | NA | TGTGCCAGCAGCCCCCGGGTAGGGGCTGGCGGGAGGAATGAGCAGTTCTTC | CASSPRVGAGGRNEQFF
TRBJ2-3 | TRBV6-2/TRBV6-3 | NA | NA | TGTGCCAGCAGTGGAGAAATCAGGGTTGGGAGCACAGATACGCAGTATTTT | CASSGEIRVGSTDTQYF
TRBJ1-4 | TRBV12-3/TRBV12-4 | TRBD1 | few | TGTGCCAGCAGTAAAGGGACAGTTGGGGAAAAACTGTTTTTT | CASSKGTVGEKLFF
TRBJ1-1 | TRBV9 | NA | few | TGTGCCAGCAGCGTTACGGGTATGACTGAAGCTTTCTTT | CASSVTGMTEAFF
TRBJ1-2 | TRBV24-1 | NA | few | TGTGCCACCAGTGATGGGGGTGGCGGCTACACCTTC | CATSDGGGGYTF
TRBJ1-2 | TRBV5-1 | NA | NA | TGCGCCAGCACTACTGCGGTGGAGAGGGGCTACACCTTC | CASTTAVERGYTF
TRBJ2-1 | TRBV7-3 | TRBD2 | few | TGTGCCAGCAGCTTGGGGGGGAGACATAGCGGTGAGCAGTTCTTC | CASSLGGRHSGEQFF
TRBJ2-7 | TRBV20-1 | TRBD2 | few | TGCAGTGCTAGAGTAGCGGGAGCCTACAATGAGCAGTACTTC | CSARVAGAYNEQYF
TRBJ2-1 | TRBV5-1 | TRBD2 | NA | TGCGCCAGCAGCGACCTGACTAGCGGGACAGTCGATGAGCAGTTCTTC | CASSDLTSGTVDEQFF
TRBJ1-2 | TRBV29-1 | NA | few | TGCAGCGTTGAAGTGGTTGGCTACACCTTC | CSVEVVGYTF
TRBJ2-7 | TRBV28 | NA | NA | TGCGGAACCCAGGGTGGGACGCTCTACGAGCAGTACTTC | CGTQGGTLYEQYF
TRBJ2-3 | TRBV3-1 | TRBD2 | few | TGTGCCAGCAGCCTAGCGGGACCAATGGATACGCAGTATTTT | CASSLAGPMDTQYF
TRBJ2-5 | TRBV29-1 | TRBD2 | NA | TGCAGCGTCGCGACTAGCGGGAGGGGGAATGAGCAGTACTTC | CSVATSGRGNEQYF
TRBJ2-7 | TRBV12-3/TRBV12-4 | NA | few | TGTGCCAGCAGCCACGGATCCAGTGTCTACGAGCAGTACTTC | CASSHGSSVYEQYF
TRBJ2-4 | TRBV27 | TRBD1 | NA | TGTGCCAGCAGCATTGAACCACGGGACAGGGGGCTTCGTGAGCAGTACTTC | CASSIEPRDRGLREQYF
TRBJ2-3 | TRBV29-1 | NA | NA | TGCAGCTTCACTAGCACAGATACGCAGTATTTT | CSFTSTDTQYF
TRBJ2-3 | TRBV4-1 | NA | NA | TGCGCCAGCAGCCAAGTACGGGGAGACGCAGATACGCAGTATTTT | CASSQVRGDADTQYF
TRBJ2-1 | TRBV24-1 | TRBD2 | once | TGTGCCACGAGTGGCCTCCTGACTAGCGGCAATGAGCAGTTCTTC | CATSGLLTSGNEQFF
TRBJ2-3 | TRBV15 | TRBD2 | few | TGTGCCACCAGCAGCTTTAGCGGGAGGACCACAGATACGCAGTATTTT | CATSSFSGRTTDTQYF
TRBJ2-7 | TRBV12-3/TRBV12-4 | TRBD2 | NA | TGTGCCAGCAGTCAGCGGGACCCTTACGAGCAGTACTTC | CASSQRDPYEQYF
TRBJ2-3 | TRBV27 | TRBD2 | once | TGTGCCAGCAGTCCGACTAGCGGGAGGAAAGATACGCAGTATTTT | CASSPTSGRKDTQYF
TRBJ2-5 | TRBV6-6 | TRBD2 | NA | TGTGCCAGCAGTCACCAACCGGGACTAGCGGGAGTATGGGAGACCCAGTACTTC | CASSHQPGLAGVWETQYF
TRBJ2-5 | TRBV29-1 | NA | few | TGCAGCCCTAGAACGACTACCTTGAAACACCAAGAGACCCAGTACTTC | CSPRTTTLKHQETQYF
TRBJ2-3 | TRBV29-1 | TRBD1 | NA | TGCAGCGTTGAAGGGACAGGGGGCACAGATACGCAGTATTTT | CSVEGTGGTDTQYF
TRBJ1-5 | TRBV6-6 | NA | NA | TGTGCCAGCACAAAGTGGTCTCAGCCCCAGCATTTT | CASTKWSQPQHF
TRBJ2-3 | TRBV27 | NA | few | TGTGCCAGCAGGACGGCAGATACGCAGTATTTT | CASRTADTQYF
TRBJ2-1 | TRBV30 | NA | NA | TGTGCCTGGAGGCGAGGGAGCTCCTACAATGAGCAGTTCTTC | CAWRRGSSYNEQFF
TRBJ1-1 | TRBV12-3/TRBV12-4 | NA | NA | TGTGCCAGCAGGCACGTCTCTCCGAACACTGAAGCTTTCTTT | CASRHVSPNTEAFF
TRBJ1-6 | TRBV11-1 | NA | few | TGTGCCAGCAGCCTCGGCGGACGGATATCTTATAATTCACCCCTCCACTTT | CASSLGGRISYNSPLHF
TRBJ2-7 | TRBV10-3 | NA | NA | TGTGCCATCAGTGAGTCCGGCAGGCGACCGGATGGAGAGCAGTACTTC | CAISESGRRPDGEQYF
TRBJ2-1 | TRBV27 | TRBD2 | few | TGTGCCAGCAGTTTCCCTGGACTAGCGGCTATTGGTGAGCAGTTCTTC | CASSFPGLAAIGEQFF
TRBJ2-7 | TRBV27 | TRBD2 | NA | TGTGCCAGCAGGGCTAGCGGCAGATACGAGCAGTACTTC | CASRASGRYEQYF
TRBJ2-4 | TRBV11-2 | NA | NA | TGTGCCAGCAGCTTGACCGGGACGGGGTGGGGGAAAAACATTCAGTACTTC | CASSLTGTGWGKNIQYF
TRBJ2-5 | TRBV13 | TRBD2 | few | TGTGCCAGCAGCTGGCGGGGACTAGCGGGAGGGGAGACCCAGTACTTC | CASSWRGLAGGETQYF
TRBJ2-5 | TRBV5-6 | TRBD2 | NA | TGTGCCAGCAGCTTCGGTAGCGGGAGTAGACAAGAGACCCAGTACTTC | CASSFGSGSRQETQYF
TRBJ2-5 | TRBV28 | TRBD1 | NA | TGTGCCAGCAGTTTATGGGGGACAGGGTCACGGGGGGAGACCCAGTACTTC | CASSLWGTGSRGETQYF
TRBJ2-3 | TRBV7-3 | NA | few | TGTGCCAGCAGCCAGGCCGCGGTAGATACGCAGTATTTT | CASSQAAVDTQYF